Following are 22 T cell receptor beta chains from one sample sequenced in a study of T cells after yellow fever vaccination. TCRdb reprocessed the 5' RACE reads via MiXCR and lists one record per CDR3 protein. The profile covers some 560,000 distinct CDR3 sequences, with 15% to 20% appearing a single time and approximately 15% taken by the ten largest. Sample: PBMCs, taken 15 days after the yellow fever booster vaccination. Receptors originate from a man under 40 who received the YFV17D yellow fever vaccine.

CDR3 DNA sequence: TGTGCCAGCAGCCCCGTGGGGCCGACCGGGGTATATCAGTACTTC. It encodes CASSPVGPTGVYQYF. The rearrangement uses TRBV7-2 and TRBJ2-7; D could derive from TRBD1 or TRBD2 (5 bases each). Trimming pared 5 bases from V and 10 bases from J, leaving 24 bases between. Germline-derived CDR1 and CDR2 are SGHTA and FQGNSA. The length of the CDR3 is 15 residues.

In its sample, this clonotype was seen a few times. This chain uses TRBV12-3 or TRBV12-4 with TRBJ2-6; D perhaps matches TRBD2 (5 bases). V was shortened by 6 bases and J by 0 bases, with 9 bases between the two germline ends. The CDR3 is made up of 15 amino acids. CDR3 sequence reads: CASSRGSSGANVLTF. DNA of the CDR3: TGTGCCAGCAGCCGGGGTAGCTCTGGGGCCAACGTCCTGACTTTC.

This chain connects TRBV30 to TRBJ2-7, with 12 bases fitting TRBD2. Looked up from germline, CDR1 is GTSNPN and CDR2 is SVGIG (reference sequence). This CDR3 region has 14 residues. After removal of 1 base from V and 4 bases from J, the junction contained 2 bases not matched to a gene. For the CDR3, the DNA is TGTGCCTGGAGTGAGACTAGCGGGAGTTACGAGCAGTACTTC. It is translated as CAWSETSGSYEQYF.

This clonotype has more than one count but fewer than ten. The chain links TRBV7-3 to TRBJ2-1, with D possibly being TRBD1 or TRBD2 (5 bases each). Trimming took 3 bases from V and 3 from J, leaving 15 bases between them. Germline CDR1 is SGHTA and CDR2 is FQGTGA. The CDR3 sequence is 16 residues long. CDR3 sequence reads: CASSFSGTLDYNEQFF. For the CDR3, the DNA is TGTGCCAGCAGCTTTTCCGGGACCCTGGACTACAATGAGCAGTTCTTC.

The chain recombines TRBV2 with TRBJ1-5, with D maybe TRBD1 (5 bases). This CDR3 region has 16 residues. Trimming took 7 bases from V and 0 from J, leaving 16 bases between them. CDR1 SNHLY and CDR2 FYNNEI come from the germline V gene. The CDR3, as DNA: TGTGCCAGCACTGAGGGTCGGACATATAGCAATCAGCCCCAGCATTTT. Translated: CASTEGRTYSNQPQHF.

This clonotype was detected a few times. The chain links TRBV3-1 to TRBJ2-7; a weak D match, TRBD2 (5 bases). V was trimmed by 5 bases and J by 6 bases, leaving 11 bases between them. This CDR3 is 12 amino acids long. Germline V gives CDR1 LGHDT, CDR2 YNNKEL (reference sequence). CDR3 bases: TGTGCCAGCAGCTCCCGTGAGGGCGAGCAGTACTTC. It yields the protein CASSSREGEQYF.

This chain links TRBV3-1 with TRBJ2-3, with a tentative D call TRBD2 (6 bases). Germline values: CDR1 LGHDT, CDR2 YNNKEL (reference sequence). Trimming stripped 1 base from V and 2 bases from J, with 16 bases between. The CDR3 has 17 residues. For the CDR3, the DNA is TGTGCCAGCAGCCAAGGGGGCACCGGGACTCACACAGATACGCAGTATTTT. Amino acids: CASSQGGTGTHTDTQYF.

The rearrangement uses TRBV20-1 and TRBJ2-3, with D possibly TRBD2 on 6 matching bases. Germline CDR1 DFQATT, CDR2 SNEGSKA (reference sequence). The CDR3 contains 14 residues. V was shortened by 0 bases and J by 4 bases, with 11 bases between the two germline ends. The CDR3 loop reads CSARDELAPDTQYF. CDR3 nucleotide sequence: TGCAGTGCTAGAGATGAACTAGCCCCAGATACGCAGTATTTT.

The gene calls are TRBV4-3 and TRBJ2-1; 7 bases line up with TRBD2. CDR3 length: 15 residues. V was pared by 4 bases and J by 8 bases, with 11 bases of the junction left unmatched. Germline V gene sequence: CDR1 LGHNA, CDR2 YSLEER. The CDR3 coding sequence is TGCGCCAGCAGCCGGGGAATAGCGGGTCTCGATGAGCAGTTCTTC. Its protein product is CASSRGIAGLDEQFF.

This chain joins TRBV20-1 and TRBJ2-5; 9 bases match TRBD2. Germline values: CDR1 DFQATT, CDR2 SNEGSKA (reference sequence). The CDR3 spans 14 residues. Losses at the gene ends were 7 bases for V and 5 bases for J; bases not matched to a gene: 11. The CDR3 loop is CSVTSGRGIETQYF. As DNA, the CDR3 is TGCAGTGTTACTAGCGGGCGAGGTATCGAGACCCAGTACTTC.

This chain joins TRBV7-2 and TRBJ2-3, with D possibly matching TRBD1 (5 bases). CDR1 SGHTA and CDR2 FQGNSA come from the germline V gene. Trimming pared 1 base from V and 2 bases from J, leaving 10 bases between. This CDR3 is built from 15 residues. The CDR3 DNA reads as TGTGCCAGCAGCTTAGTGGGGCCCATCACAGATACGCAGTATTTT. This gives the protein CASSLVGPITDTQYF.

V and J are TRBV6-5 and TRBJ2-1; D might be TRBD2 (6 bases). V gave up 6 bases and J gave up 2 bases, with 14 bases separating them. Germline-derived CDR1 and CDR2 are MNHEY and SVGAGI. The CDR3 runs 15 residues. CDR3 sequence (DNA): TGTGCCAGCAGCCCGGGAGACCCCCCCTACAATGAGCAGTTCTTC. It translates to CASSPGDPPYNEQFF.

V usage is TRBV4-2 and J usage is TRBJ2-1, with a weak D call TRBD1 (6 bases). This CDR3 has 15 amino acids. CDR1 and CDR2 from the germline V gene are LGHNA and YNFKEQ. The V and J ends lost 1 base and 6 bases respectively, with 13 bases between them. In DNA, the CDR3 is TGTGCCAGCAGCCAAGGCCCCCAGGGGAGCAATGAGCAGTTCTTC. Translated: CASSQGPQGSNEQFF.

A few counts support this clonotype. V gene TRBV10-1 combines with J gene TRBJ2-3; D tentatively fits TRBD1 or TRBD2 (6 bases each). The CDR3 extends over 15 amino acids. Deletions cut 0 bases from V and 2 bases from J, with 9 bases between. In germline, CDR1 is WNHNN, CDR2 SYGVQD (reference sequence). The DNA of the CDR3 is TGCGCCAGCAGTGAGTCGAGGGGGGTCACAGATACGCAGTATTTT. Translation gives CASSESRGVTDTQYF.

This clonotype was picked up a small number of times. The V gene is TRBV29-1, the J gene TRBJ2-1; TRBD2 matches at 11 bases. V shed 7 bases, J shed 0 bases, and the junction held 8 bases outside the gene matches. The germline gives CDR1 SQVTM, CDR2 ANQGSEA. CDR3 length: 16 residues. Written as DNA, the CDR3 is TGCAGCGGTTCTAGCGGGAGGTATAGCTCCTACAATGAGCAGTTCTTC. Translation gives CSGSSGRYSSYNEQFF.

The CDR3 spells CASRYSIGELFF. The CDR3, as DNA: TGTGCCAGTAGATACTCGATTGGGGAGCTGTTTTTT. The chain is built from TRBV19 and TRBJ2-2, with unresolved D. Germline V gives CDR1 LNHDA, CDR2 SQIVND (reference sequence). Trimming shortened V by 6 bases and J by 8 bases, and 10 bases separated the two germline ends. CDR3 size: 12 residues.

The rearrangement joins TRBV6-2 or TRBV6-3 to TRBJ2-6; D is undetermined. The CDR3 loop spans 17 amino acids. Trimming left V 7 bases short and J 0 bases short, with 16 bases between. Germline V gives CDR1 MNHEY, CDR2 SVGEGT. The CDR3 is CASKWDQSDSGANVLTF. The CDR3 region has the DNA TGTGCCAGCAAGTGGGATCAAAGTGACTCTGGGGCCAACGTCCTGACTTTC.

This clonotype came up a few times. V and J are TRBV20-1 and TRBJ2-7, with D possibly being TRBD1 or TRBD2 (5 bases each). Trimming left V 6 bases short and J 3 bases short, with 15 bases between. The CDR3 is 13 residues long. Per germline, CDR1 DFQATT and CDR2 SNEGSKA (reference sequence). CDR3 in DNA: TGCAGTGCAAAGACCGGGACGAACTACGAGCAGTACTTC. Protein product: CSAKTGTNYEQYF.

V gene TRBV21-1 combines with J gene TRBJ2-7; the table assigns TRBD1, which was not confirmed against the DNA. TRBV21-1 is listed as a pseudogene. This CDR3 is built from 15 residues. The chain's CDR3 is CASSKDRGRGNEQYF. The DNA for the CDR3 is TGTGCCAGCAGCAAAGACCGGGGGCGAGGCAACGAGCAGTACTTC.

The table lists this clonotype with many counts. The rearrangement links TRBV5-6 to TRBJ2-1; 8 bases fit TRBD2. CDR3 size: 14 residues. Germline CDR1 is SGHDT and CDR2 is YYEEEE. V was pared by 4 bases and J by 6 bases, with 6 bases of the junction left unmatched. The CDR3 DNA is TGTGCCAGCAGCATGCCGGGACTAGTCAATGAGCAGTTCTTC. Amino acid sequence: CASSMPGLVNEQFF.

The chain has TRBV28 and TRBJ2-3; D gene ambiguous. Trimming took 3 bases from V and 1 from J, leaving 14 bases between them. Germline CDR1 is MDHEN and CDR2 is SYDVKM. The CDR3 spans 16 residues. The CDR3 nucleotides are TGTGCCAGCAGTTTTTCCCAGACCTTACGCACAGATACGCAGTATTTT. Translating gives CASSFSQTLRTDTQYF.

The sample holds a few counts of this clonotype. CDR3 in amino acids: CATRTVHYTNYGYTF. CDR3 coding DNA: TGTGCCACACGGACGGTTCATTACACTAACTATGGCTACACCTTC. The chain combines TRBV6-1 with TRBJ1-2; D is uncertain. The CDR3 loop spans 15 amino acids. Germline V gene lookup returns CDR1 MNHNS and CDR2 SASEGT. Trimming pared 10 bases from V and 0 bases from J, leaving 18 bases between.